This entry concerns a single T cell receptor beta chain. Clones were read by immunoSEQ multiplex PCR, and TCRdb kept only the in-frame ones, dropping some. Of approximately 220,000 clones listed, less than 85% are singletons. Participant-reported clinical history was the basis for cohort assignment. Two consecutive negative NP/OP PCR tests, clearance, or resolved symptoms defined Cohort 3 recovery. The sample comes from a study of blood T cell repertoires in COVID-19. This CDR3 contains 18 residues. CDR1 is SQVTM, CDR2 ANQGSEA, per germline. The J segment lost 0 bases and the V segment lost 1 base, leaving 10 bases of the junction unmatched.

This TCR was recovered from a man aged 40-50 years who had recovered from COVID-19. The specimen sequenced was PBMCs or T cells enriched from blood (not recorded which). The genes are TRBV29-1 and TRBJ2-1, with TRBD2 matching over 9 bases. DNA of the CDR3: TGCAGCGTTGAAGGACTAGGCGGGAGGGCCTTCTCCTACAATGAGCAGTTCTTC. Its protein product is CSVEGLGGRAFSYNEQFF.